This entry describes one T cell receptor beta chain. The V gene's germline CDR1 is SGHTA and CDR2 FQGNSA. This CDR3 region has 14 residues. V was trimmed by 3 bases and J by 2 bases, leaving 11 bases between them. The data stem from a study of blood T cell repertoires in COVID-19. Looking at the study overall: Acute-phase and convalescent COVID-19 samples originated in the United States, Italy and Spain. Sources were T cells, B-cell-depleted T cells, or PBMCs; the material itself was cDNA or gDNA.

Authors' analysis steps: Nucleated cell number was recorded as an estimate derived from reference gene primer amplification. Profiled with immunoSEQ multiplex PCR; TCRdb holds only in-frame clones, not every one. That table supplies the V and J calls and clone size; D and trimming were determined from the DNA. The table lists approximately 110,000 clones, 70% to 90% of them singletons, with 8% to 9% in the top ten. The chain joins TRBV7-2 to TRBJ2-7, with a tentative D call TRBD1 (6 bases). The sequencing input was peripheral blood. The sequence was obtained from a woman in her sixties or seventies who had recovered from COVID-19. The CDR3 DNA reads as TGTGCCAGCAGCTTGCAACAGGGCACCTACGAGCAGTACTTC. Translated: CASSLQQGTYEQYF. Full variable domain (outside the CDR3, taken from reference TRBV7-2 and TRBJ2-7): GAGVSQSPSNKVTEKGKDVELRCDPISGHTALYWYRQSLGQGLEFLIYFQGNSAPDKSGLPSDRFSAERTGGSVSTLTIQRTQQEDSAVYLCASSLQQGTYEQYFGPGTRLTVT.